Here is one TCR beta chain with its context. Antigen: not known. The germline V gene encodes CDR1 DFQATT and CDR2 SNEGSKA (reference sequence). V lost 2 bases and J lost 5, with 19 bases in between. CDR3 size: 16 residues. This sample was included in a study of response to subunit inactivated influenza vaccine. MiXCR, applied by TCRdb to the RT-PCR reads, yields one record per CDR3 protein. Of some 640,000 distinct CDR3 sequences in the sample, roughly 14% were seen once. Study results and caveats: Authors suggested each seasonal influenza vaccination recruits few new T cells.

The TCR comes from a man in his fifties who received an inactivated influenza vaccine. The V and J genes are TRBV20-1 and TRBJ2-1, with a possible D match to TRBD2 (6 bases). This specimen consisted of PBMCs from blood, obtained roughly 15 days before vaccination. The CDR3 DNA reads TGCAGTGCTAGAAGACCCGGCCTAGCGAGCCACAATGAGCAGTTCTTC. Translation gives CSARRPGLASHNEQFF.